The 17 T cell receptor beta chains given below trace back to one sample, sequenced in a study of cytomegalovirus exposure and HLA in healthy donors (dated by TCRdb to the late 2010s). Libraries were built with the immunoSEQ multiplex PCR assay. A mixture of 60 forward primers for TCR Vbeta segments and 13 reverse primers for TCR Jbeta segments was used in the multiplex PCR. The table comes from immuneACCESS by way of TCRdb, which keeps in-frame sequences with V and J called. Part of the clones is missing from these tables; in studies checked, under half for an unresolved V gene and the rest for unknown reasons. Here the sample has some 170,000 clones; about 80% occur a single time. Roughly 1.2% of the sample rests with the top ten. The sample comprised PBMCs. These receptors all come from a woman between 50 and 59 years old in good health and CMV-seronegative.

The gene calls are TRBV29-1 and TRBJ1-2; D is possibly TRBD1 (5 bases). Germline lookup yields CDR1 SQVTM and CDR2 ANQGSEA. V dropped 4 bases and J dropped 7 bases, with 16 bases sitting between them. This CDR3 is built from 13 residues. The CDR3 DNA reads as TGCAGCGTTGTAATCCAGGGAAGGAGTGGCTACACCTTC. Encoded protein: CSVVIQGRSGYTF.

The table lists this clone with a few counts. The chain couples TRBV7-6 to TRBJ1-5, with D perhaps matching TRBD1 (6 bases). This CDR3 is built from 14 residues. The V and J ends lost 5 bases and 1 base respectively, with 9 bases between them. Germline CDR1 reads SGHVS; CDR2 reads FNYEAQ. This CDR3 is CASSHTGSNQPQHF. In DNA, the CDR3 is TGTGCCAGCAGCCATACAGGGAGCAATCAGCCCCAGCATTTT. Full variable domain (missing parts from reference TRBV7-6 and TRBJ1-5): GAGVSQSPRYKVTKRGQDVALRCDPISGHVSLYWYRQALGQGPEFLTYFNYEAQQDKSGLPNDRFSAERPEGSISTLTIQRTEQRDSAMYRCASSHTGSNQPQHFGDGTRLSIL.

V is TRBV7-2 and J is TRBJ1-1; D uncertain. CDR3 length: 14 amino acids. Germline V gene data show CDR1 as SGHTA and CDR2 as FQGNSA. Deletions cut 5 bases from V and 0 bases from J, with 10 bases between. CDR3 loop: CASSLYSMNTEAFF. CDR3 in DNA: TGTGCCAGCAGCCTATATAGCATGAACACTGAAGCTTTCTTT.

This clone occurred once. The rearrangement links TRBV6-6 to TRBJ1-4; TRBD1 matches 10 bases. CDR1 and CDR2 (germline): MNHNY, SVGAGI (reference sequence). This CDR3 is built from 16 residues. After removal of 6 bases from V and 4 bases from J, the junction contained 8 bases not matched to a gene. The CDR3 sequence is CASSPLRTGGNEKLFF. CDR3 DNA sequence: TGTGCCAGCAGCCCCCTACGGACAGGGGGTAATGAAAAACTGTTTTTT.

This clone was observed a few times. This rearrangement joins TRBV28 to TRBJ1-2, with 9 positions matching TRBD1. In germline, CDR1 is MDHEN, CDR2 SYDVKM. The CDR3 loop spans 14 amino acids. J lost 6 bases, V lost 3 bases, and 5 bases had no gene match. CDR3: CASSFGTGWDGYTF. The CDR3 nucleotides are TGTGCCAGCAGTTTTGGGACAGGGTGGGATGGCTACACCTTC.

The V and J genes are TRBV18 and TRBJ1-1, with D tentatively TRBD1 (6 bases). Germline V lookup: CDR1 KGHSH, CDR2 LQKENI. V was cut by 6 bases and J by 4 bases, with 15 bases left in between. CDR3 size: 14 residues. The CDR3 bases are TGTGCCAGCTCCCCCTCCGGGGGGCGCACTGAAGCTTTCTTT. Residues: CASSPSGGRTEAFF.

The chain joins TRBV5-1 to TRBJ2-7, with TRBD2 as a possible D gene (5 bases). Germline V gene sequence: CDR1 SGHRS, CDR2 YFSETQ. With 6 bases removed from V and 4 bases from J, the gap between germline ends came to 20 bases. The CDR3 runs 15 residues. The CDR3 sequence: CASTVISGTDYEQYF. For the CDR3, the DNA is TGCGCCAGCACGGTTATTTCGGGAACGGATTACGAGCAGTACTTC.

The chain links TRBV19 to TRBJ2-1; 12 bases map to TRBD2. This CDR3 is 16 amino acids long. V lost 2 bases, J lost 2 bases, and 1 base stayed unmatched. From germline, CDR1 is LNHDA and CDR2 SQIVND (reference sequence). The CDR3 loop is CASSISSGRAYNEQFF. The CDR3, as DNA: TGTGCCAGTAGTATATCTAGCGGGAGGGCCTACAATGAGCAGTTCTTC.

This clone was seen a handful of times. The chain employs TRBV11-3 and TRBJ1-3, with 7 bases lining up with TRBD1. The germline CDR1 and CDR2 sequences are SGHNT and YENEEA. There are 16 residues in the CDR3. Germline trimming cut 5 bases from V and 0 bases from J; bases unmatched to any gene: 7. The CDR3 DNA reads TGTGCCAGCAGCCTAAGGGACAGAGTCTCTGGAAACACCATATATTTT. Its translation: CASSLRDRVSGNTIYF.

V is TRBV5-1 and J is TRBJ1-6; D perhaps matches TRBD1 (5 bases). The ends were cut back, 0 bases at V and 7 bases at J, with 8 bases in the middle. CDR3 length equals 14 residues. The germline V gene encodes CDR1 SGHRS and CDR2 YFSETQ. The CDR3: CASSLENRNSPLHF. In nucleotides, the CDR3 is TGCGCCAGCAGCTTGGAGAACAGGAATTCACCCCTCCACTTT.

Written as DNA, the CDR3 is TGTGCCAGCAGCTCGCATCCGGGACAGGGATTCTCTGGGGCCAACGTCCTGACTTTC. Translated: CASSSHPGQGFSGANVLTF. The chain uses TRBV7-7 and TRBJ2-6; 9 positions match TRBD1. V lost 4 bases to trimming and J lost 0 bases; unmatched junction nucleotides: 10. The CDR3 covers 19 residues. Germline values: CDR1 SSHAT, CDR2 FNYEAQ (reference sequence).

The chain employs TRBV15 and TRBJ2-5; perhaps TRBD2 as D (6 bases). Near its end, the DNA agrees better with TRBJ2-7, so the J call may be wrong. Looked up from germline, CDR1 is LNHNV and CDR2 is YYDKDF (reference sequence). The CDR3 consists of 13 residues. The CDR3 nucleotides read TGTGCCACCAGCTTGAAGGAGGGTTACGAGCAGTACTTC. Translated: CATSLKEGYEQYF.

The chain employs TRBV18 and TRBJ1-4; D unresolved. The CDR3 contains 15 residues. Germline-derived CDR1 and CDR2 are KGHSH and LQKENI. V was clipped by 4 bases and J by 0 bases, with 9 bases between them. The CDR3 is CASSLQVATNEKLFF. The CDR3 DNA reads as TGTGCCAGCTCACTACAAGTTGCAACTAATGAAAAACTGTTTTTT.

This sequence joins TRBV5-6 and TRBJ2-6, with a weak D call TRBD2 (6 bases). The CDR3 covers 15 residues. Germline values: CDR1 SGHDT, CDR2 YYEEEE. V was pared by 4 bases and J by 0 bases, with 8 bases between. The CDR3 nucleotides are TGTGCCAGCAGCCCCGGGGGCTCTGGGGCCAACGTCCTGACTTTC. Translated: CASSPGGSGANVLTF.

The chain uses TRBV5-4 and TRBJ1-4; TRBD1 is a possible D gene (5 bases). The V and J ends lost 4 bases and 3 bases respectively, with 16 bases between them. The germline gives CDR1 SGHNT, CDR2 YYREEE (reference sequence). The CDR3 has 16 residues. Here the CDR3 DNA reads TGTGCCAGCAGCCCCGTTGTCGGGGGACCTAATGAAAAACTGTTTTTT. Translated, it gives CASSPVVGGPNEKLFF. Based on the CDR3 plus reference TRBV5-4 and TRBJ1-4, the full variable domain is ETGVTQSPTHLIKTRGQQVTLRCSSQSGHNTVSWYQQALGQGPQFIFQYYREEENGRGNFPPRFSGLQFPNYSSELNVNALELDDSALYLCASSPVVGGPNEKLFFGSGTQLSVL.

The J gene is TRBJ1-3, the V gene TRBV2, with D possibly matching TRBD1 (5 bases). CDR1 is SNHLY, CDR2 FYNNEI, per germline. The germline V and J ends were trimmed by 2 bases and 0 bases, with 20 bases remaining between them. This CDR3 is 19 amino acids long. CDR3 sequence reads: CASSEPGWGVGLSGNTIYF. The CDR3 coding sequence is TGTGCCAGCAGTGAACCCGGTTGGGGGGTCGGTCTCTCTGGAAACACCATATATTTT.

This chain connects TRBV6-5 to TRBJ1-2, with 8 bases lining up with TRBD1. V lost 2 bases, J lost 4 bases, and 3 bases stayed unmatched. Germline CDR1 is MNHEY and CDR2 is SVGAGI. The CDR3 length is 14 residues. The CDR3 here is CASSYAGGSYGYTF. The CDR3 nucleotides are TGTGCCAGCAGTTACGCAGGGGGCAGCTATGGCTACACCTTC.